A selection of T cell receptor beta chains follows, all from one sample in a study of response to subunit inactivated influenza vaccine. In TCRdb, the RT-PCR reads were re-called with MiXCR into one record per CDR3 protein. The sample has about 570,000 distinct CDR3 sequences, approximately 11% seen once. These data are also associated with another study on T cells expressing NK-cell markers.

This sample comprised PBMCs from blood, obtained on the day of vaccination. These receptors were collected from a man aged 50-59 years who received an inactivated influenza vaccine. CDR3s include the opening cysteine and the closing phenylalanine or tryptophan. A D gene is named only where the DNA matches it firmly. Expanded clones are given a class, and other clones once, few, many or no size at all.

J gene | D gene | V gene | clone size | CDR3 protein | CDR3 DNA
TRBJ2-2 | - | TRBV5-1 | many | CASNAQGTNTGELFF | TGCGCCAGCAATGCTCAGGGCACGAACACCGGGGAGCTGTTTTTT
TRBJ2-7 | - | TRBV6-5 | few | CASSYSNPAAYEQYF | TGTGCCAGCAGTTACTCGAACCCAGCCGCCTACGAGCAGTACTTC
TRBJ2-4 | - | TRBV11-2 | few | CASSADLAKNIQYF | TGTGCCAGCAGTGCAGACCTAGCCAAAAACATTCAGTACTTC
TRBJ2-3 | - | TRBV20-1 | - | CSASRGRGDTQYF | TGCAGTGCTAGTAGGGGTAGGGGAGATACGCAGTATTTT
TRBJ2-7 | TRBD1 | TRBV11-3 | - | CPEGTAYEQYF | TGTCCCGAAGGGACAGCCTACGAGCAGTACTTC
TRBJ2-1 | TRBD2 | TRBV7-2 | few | CASSLQAGADEQFF | TGTGCCAGCAGCTTACAAGCGGGAGCGGATGAGCAGTTCTTC
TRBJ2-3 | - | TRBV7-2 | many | CASSLNRVSTDTQYF | TGTGCCAGCAGCTTAAACAGGGTTAGCACAGATACGCAGTATTTT
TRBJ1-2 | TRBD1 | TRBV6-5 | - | CASSYHYDRGQDYGYTF | TGTGCCAGCAGTTACCATTACGACAGGGGGCAAGACTATGGCTACACCTTC
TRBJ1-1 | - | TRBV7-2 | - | CASSLMKGISVKAFF | TGTGCCAGCAGCCTCATGAAGGGGATTAGTGTTAAAGCTTTCTTT
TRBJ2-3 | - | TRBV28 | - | CASPPSSGVLQPDTQYF | TGTGCCTCCCCTCCCTCTTCGGGGGTTCTCCAGCCGGATACGCAGTATTTT
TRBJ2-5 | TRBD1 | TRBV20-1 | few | CSARSRTGLETQYF | TGCAGTGCTAGATCTAGGACAGGCTTGGAGACCCAGTACTTC
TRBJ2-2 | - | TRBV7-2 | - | CASSPAPSMNTGELFF | TGTGCCAGCAGCCCCGCCCCTAGCATGAACACCGGGGAGCTGTTTTTT
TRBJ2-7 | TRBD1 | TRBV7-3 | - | CASSTGGHEQYF | TGTGCCAGCAGCACAGGGGGCCACGAGCAGTACTTC
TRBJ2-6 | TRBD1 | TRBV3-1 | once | CASRHTGAGANVLTF | TGTGCCAGCAGGCATACAGGGGCTGGGGCCAACGTCCTGACTTTC
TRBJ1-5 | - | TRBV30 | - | CAWGDQGLQPQHF | TGTGCCTGGGGTGACCAGGGACTTCAGCCCCAGCATTTT
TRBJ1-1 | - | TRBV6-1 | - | CASSTPGPGNTEAFF | TGTGCCAGCAGTACACCGGGACCGGGGAACACTGAAGCTTTCTTT